Following are 16 T cell receptor beta chains from one sample sequenced in a study of cytomegalovirus exposure and HLA in healthy donors (dated by TCRdb to 2017 to 2019). The library relied on the immunoSEQ multiplex PCR assay. The multiplex PCR relied on a mix of 60 forward primers for TCR Vbeta segments and 13 reverse primers for TCR Jbeta segments. What TCRdb holds here is the immuneACCESS table cut down to in-frame rearrangements. Part of the clones is not present; checked against another copy, under half of the missing clones reflect an unresolved V gene, and the others are unexplained. Recorded for this sample are about 150,000 clones; 80% to 90% of them occurred a single time. The ten largest clonotypes hold 2% to 2.5% of the sample. The sample consisted of PBMCs. Source of these receptors: a woman between 18 and 30 years old in good health and CMV-seronegative.

V gene TRBV6-6 combines with J gene TRBJ2-3; D uncertain. Trimming cost V 3 bases and J 4 bases, with 11 bases left between them. The CDR3 spans 14 residues. Germline lookup yields CDR1 MNHNY and CDR2 SVGAGI (reference sequence). The CDR3 DNA sequence: TGTGCCAGCAGTTATAGCCGTACTCCAGATACGCAGTATTTT. Translating gives CASSYSRTPDTQYF.

On this clone: At the DNA level, this CDR3 is encoded by other sequences in the same sample as well. V is TRBV28 and J is TRBJ1-2; possibly TRBD1 for D (5 bases). This CDR3 has 12 amino acids. Germline CDR1 and CDR2: MDHEN and SYDVKM. With 5 bases removed from V and 5 bases from J, the gap between germline ends came to 9 bases. The CDR3 is CASSPGGYGYTF. The CDR3 DNA follows: TGTGCCAGCAGTCCCGGGGGTTATGGCTACACCTTC.

The rearrangement uses TRBV18 and TRBJ1-1; tentative D call: TRBD1 (6 bases). The germline V gene encodes CDR1 KGHSH and CDR2 LQKENI. CDR3 length: 14 amino acids. V was trimmed by 5 bases and J by 10 bases, leaving 20 bases between them. CDR3 nucleotides: TGTGCCAGCTCAACCTCAGGGGACCTTTGTGGAGCTTTCTTT. Protein product: CASSTSGDLCGAFF.

J is TRBJ1-2 and V is TRBV5-4, with D possibly being TRBD1 (5 bases). V was pared by 7 bases and J by 6 bases, with 16 bases between. This CDR3 comprises 13 residues. Germline V CDR1 and CDR2: SGHNT, YYREEE (reference sequence). In nucleotides, the CDR3 is TGTGCCAGCTCGGTTCAGGGAATGGATGGCTACACCTTC. Translation: CASSVQGMDGYTF.

The CDR3 nucleotides are TGTGCCAGCAGCTTGCGGCTAGCGGGGGGGTTGACGCAGTATTTT. This encodes CASSLRLAGGLTQYF. V gene TRBV7-2 combines with J gene TRBJ2-3, with 12 bases matching TRBD2. V trimming: 3 bases; J trimming: 9 bases; junction bases outside the gene matches: 7. The CDR3 consists of 15 residues. Germline V gives CDR1 SGHTA, CDR2 FQGNSA.

The gene calls are TRBV7-8 and TRBJ2-5; no clear D gene. Germline V gene lookup returns CDR1 SGHVS and CDR2 FQNEAQ. CDR3 length: 13 amino acids. V dropped 0 bases and J dropped 3 bases, with 5 bases sitting between them. CDR3 residues: CASSLAYKETQYF. The CDR3 DNA reads as TGTGCCAGCAGCTTAGCATATAAAGAGACCCAGTACTTC.

The rearrangement joins TRBV4-3 to TRBJ2-5, with TRBD2 matching over 14 bases. The J segment lost 1 base and the V segment lost 4 bases, leaving 5 bases of the junction unmatched. CDR3 size: 17 residues. CDR1 and CDR2 (germline): LGHNA, YSLEER. DNA for the CDR3: TGCGCCAGCAGCCCTAGGACTAGCGGGGGGCCCCAAGAGACCCAGTACTTC. Protein: CASSPRTSGGPQETQYF.

The chain links TRBV2 to TRBJ2-7; 8 nucleotides line up with TRBD2. The CDR3 runs 15 residues. V lost 4 bases, J lost 4 bases, and 9 bases stayed unmatched. Germline V lookup: CDR1 SNHLY, CDR2 FYNNEI. The CDR3 bases are TGTGCCAGCAGTGTCGGGGGGGGTTTATTTTACGAGCAGTACTTC. This translates into CASSVGGGLFYEQYF.

This sequence joins TRBV9 and TRBJ2-7, with TRBD1 as a possible D gene (6 bases). V dropped 0 bases and J dropped 5 bases, with 15 bases sitting between them. Germline lookup yields CDR1 SGDLS and CDR2 YYNGEE. The CDR3 loop spans 15 amino acids. Here the CDR3 reads CASSVGGGRGNEQYF. The CDR3 DNA sequence: TGTGCCAGCAGCGTAGGAGGGGGTAGAGGGAACGAGCAGTACTTC. Combining the CDR3 with reference TRBV9 and TRBJ2-7 gives the whole variable domain DSGVTQTPKHLITATGQRVTLRCSPRSGDLSVYWYQQSLDQGLQFLIQYYNGEERAKGNILERFSAQQFPDLHSELNLSSLELGDSALYFCASSVGGGRGNEQYFGPGTRLTVT.

The V and J genes are TRBV7-2 and TRBJ2-7, with 7 bases matching TRBD2. The V segment lost 6 bases and the J segment 4 bases; nucleotides outside the gene matches: 6. CDR1 and CDR2 (germline): SGHTA, FQGNSA. The CDR3 runs to 13 residues. Here the CDR3 reads CASSYLAAYEQYF. The CDR3 DNA follows: TGTGCCAGCAGTTACCTAGCGGCATACGAGCAGTACTTC. Using reference TRBV7-2 and TRBJ2-7 for the parts outside the CDR3, the full variable domain is GAGVSQSPSNKVTEKGKDVELRCDPISGHTALYWYRQSLGQGLEFLIYFQGNSAPDKSGLPSDRFSAERTGGSVSTLTIQRTQQEDSAVYLCASSYLAAYEQYFGPGTRLTVT.

The CDR3 reads CASSSGTSGTNEQYF. For the CDR3, the DNA is TGTGCCAGCAGCTCCGGGACTAGCGGGACCAACGAGCAGTACTTC. The chain joins TRBV7-2 to TRBJ2-7; 13 bases map to TRBD2. The CDR3 spans 15 residues. J lost 5 bases, V lost 4 bases, and 5 bases had no gene match. Germline V gene data show CDR1 as SGHTA and CDR2 as FQGNSA.

V gene TRBV28 combines with J gene TRBJ2-7; perhaps TRBD1 as D (6 bases). V was cut by 8 bases and J by 3 bases, with 14 bases left in between. Germline loops: CDR1 MDHEN, CDR2 SYDVKM. This CDR3 has 13 amino acids. CDR3 bases: TGTGCCAGCCTCGCCGGCAGGGGCTACGAGCAGTACTTC. Amino acid sequence: CASLAGRGYEQYF.

The chain uses TRBV28 and TRBJ1-5, with TRBD1 as a possible D gene (5 bases). V lost 5 bases and J lost 4, with 15 bases in between. CDR1 and CDR2 from the germline V gene are MDHEN and SYDVKM. The CDR3 has 15 amino acids. The CDR3 protein is CASSPDGRGNQPQHF. For the CDR3, the DNA is TGTGCCAGCAGTCCCGACGGGAGGGGTAATCAGCCCCAGCATTTT.

V gene TRBV9 combines with J gene TRBJ2-1, with D possibly matching TRBD1 (7 bases). The CDR3 is 14 amino acids. Germline-derived CDR1 and CDR2 are SGDLS and YYNGEE. Trimming left V 5 bases short and J 10 bases short, with 19 bases between. The CDR3 reads CASSRPGGGREQFF. The CDR3 DNA reads as TGTGCCAGCAGTCGCCCAGGGGGAGGCCGGGAGCAGTTCTTC.

This clone came up a few times. This rearrangement joins TRBV10-1 to TRBJ2-5; 12 nucleotides align to TRBD1. The germline V gene has CDR1 WNHNN and CDR2 SYGVQD (reference sequence). This CDR3 has 17 residues. V shed 6 bases, J shed 5 bases, and the junction held 13 bases outside the gene matches. The CDR3 nucleotides are TGCGCCAGCAGGGGAGCCGGGACAGGGGGCGCGAGGGAGACCCAGTACTTC. Protein: CASRGAGTGGARETQYF.

The V call is TRBV5-6, the J call TRBJ2-1, with 9 bases that match TRBD1. This CDR3 comprises 15 residues. The germline gives CDR1 SGHDT, CDR2 YYEEEE. Germline trimming cut 4 bases from V and 3 bases from J; bases unmatched to any gene: 5. DNA for the CDR3: TGTGCCAGCAGCCCCACAGGGGGCCACTACAATGAGCAGTTCTTC. It codes for CASSPTGGHYNEQFF. Full variable domain (remainder filled in from reference TRBV5-6 and TRBJ2-1): DAGVTQSPTHLIKTRGQQVTLRCSPKSGHDTVSWYQQALGQGPQFIFQYYEEEERQRGNFPDRFSGHQFPNYSSELNVNALLLGDSALYLCASSPTGGHYNEQFFGPGTRLTVL.